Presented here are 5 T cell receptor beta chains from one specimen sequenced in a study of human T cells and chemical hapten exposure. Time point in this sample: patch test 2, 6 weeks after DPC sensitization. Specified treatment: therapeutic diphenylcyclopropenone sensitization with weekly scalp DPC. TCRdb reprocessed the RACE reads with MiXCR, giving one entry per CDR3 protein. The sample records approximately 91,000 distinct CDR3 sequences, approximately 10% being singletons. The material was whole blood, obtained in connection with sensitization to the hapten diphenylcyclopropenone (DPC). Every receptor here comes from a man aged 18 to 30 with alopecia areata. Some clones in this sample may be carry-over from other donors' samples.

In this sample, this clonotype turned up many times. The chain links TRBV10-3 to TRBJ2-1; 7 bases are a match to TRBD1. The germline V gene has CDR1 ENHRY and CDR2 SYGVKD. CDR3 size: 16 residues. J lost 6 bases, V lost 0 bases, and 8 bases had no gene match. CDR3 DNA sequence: TGTGCCATCAGTGAGTCGAGGCAGGGGGTACTCAATGAGCAGTTCTTC. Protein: CAISESRQGVLNEQFF.

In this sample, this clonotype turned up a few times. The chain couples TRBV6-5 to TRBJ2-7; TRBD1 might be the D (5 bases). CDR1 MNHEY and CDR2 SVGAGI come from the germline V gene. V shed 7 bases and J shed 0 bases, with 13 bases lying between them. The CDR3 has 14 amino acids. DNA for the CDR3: TGTGCCAGCATAGGCCCCAGGGACTCCTACGAGCAGTACTTC. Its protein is CASIGPRDSYEQYF.

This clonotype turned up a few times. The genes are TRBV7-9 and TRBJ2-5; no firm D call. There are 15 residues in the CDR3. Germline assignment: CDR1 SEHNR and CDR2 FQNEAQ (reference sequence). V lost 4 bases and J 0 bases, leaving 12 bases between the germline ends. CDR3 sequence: CASSSKARNQETQYF. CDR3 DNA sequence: TGTGCCAGCAGCTCCAAGGCAAGGAACCAAGAGACCCAGTACTTC.

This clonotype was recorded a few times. The CDR3 bases are TGTGCCACCAGTGATTTGGGTTCGCGGCAGGGTAGCACTGAAGCTTTCTTT. Translation gives CATSDLGSRQGSTEAFF. The rearrangement uses TRBV24-1 and TRBJ1-1; the D gene is possibly TRBD1 (5 bases). V was pared by 0 bases and J by 4 bases, with 17 bases between. CDR3 length: 17 amino acids. Germline values: CDR1 KGHDR, CDR2 SFDVKD.

The CDR3 spells CASSMGQGATLYGYTF. The CDR3 DNA reads as TGTGCCAGCAGTATGGGGCAGGGGGCCACCCTATATGGCTACACCTTC. The V call is TRBV2, the J call TRBJ1-2; 8 bases map to TRBD1. The CDR3 is 16 amino acids. The V gene end was trimmed by 5 bases and the J gene end by 5 bases; junction bases not matched to a gene: 13. Germline V gene data show CDR1 as SNHLY and CDR2 as FYNNEI.